The 30 T cell receptor beta chains listed next were all sequenced from one sample in a study of beta chain features in type 1 diabetes. Findings and limits, study-wide: For Type 1 diabetes patients, all four CD4+ subsets carried TCRB CDR3s that were moderately but significantly shorter.

Their recognized antigens are unknown. The isolated RNA, all of it, was reverse transcribed, so expressed TCRB transcripts were what got sequenced. Profiling relied on immunoSEQ multiplex PCR, and the TCRdb table lists in-frame clones only, not all of them. The sample includes almost 350,000 clones, 7% to 10% of them seen just once. Sequencing used central memory CD4+ T cells from blood. These receptors originate from a man younger than 40 with type 1 diabetes.

This clone was counted only a few times. The rearrangement links TRBV7-9 to TRBJ1-4; D is perhaps TRBD1 (5 bases). CDR1 and CDR2 from the germline V gene are SEHNR and FQNEAQ (reference sequence). V lost 5 bases and J lost 8, with 15 bases in between. This CDR3 comprises 14 residues. CDR3 bases: TGTGCCAGCAGCCAGGGTGACCCACCGGAAAAACTGTTTTTT. It encodes CASSQGDPPEKLFF.

The rearrangement uses TRBV6-5 and TRBJ2-3; TRBD1 matches at 9 bases. V trimming: 7 bases; J trimming: 0 bases; junction bases outside the gene matches: 2. CDR1 MNHEY and CDR2 SVGAGI come from the germline V gene. The CDR3 loop spans 14 amino acids. The CDR3 DNA is TGTGCCAGCAAAGGACAGGGGAGCACAGATACGCAGTATTTT. It codes for CASKGQGSTDTQYF.

This rearrangement joins TRBV15 to TRBJ1-3; no definite D call. CDR1 LNHNV and CDR2 YYDKDF come from the germline V gene (reference sequence). The germline V and J ends were trimmed by 1 base and 0 bases, with 7 bases remaining between them. This CDR3 contains 15 residues. CDR3 region: CATSRGGYSGNTIYF. CDR3 in DNA: TGTGCCACCAGCAGAGGAGGGTACTCTGGAAACACCATATATTTT. The full variable domain, with the rest looked up from reference TRBV15 and TRBJ1-3, is DAMVIQNPRYQVTQFGKPVTLSCSQTLNHNVMYWYQQKSSQAPKLLFHYYDKDFNNEADTPDNFQSRRPNTSFCFLDIRSPGLGDTAMYLCATSRGGYSGNTIYFGEGSWLTVV.

In the case of this clone: At the DNA level, this CDR3 is encoded by other sequences in the same sample as well. This chain links TRBV19 with TRBJ1-2, with D possibly matching TRBD1 (6 bases). CDR1 LNHDA and CDR2 SQIVND come from the germline V gene (reference sequence). The CDR3 extends over 16 amino acids. V lost 5 bases to trimming and J lost 4 bases, with 20 bases between them. The CDR3 spells CASSQQGRYLSYGYTF. The CDR3 DNA follows: TGTGCCAGTAGTCAACAGGGTCGGTATTTGAGCTATGGCTACACCTTC.

The genes are TRBV2 and TRBJ2-3; 9 bases align to TRBD1. Trimming took 5 bases from V and 0 from J; bases not matched to a gene: 3. The germline V gene has CDR1 SNHLY and CDR2 FYNNEI. This CDR3 is 15 amino acids long. CDR3 region: CASSRDRASTDTQYF. In DNA, the CDR3 is TGTGCCAGCAGTCGGGACAGGGCTAGCACAGATACGCAGTATTTT.

This clone was counted a few times. This chain uses TRBV6-5 with TRBJ2-5; the match to TRBD2 covers 7 bases. The CDR3 runs 14 residues. Unmatched junction bases numbered 7, after V lost 4 bases and J lost 5 bases. Germline loops: CDR1 MNHEY, CDR2 SVGAGI. CDR3 DNA sequence: TGTGCCAGCAGTTCTACGACGGGGGGTGAGACCCAGTACTTC. It specifies CASSSTTGGETQYF.

This clone turned up a few times. J is TRBJ2-5 and V is TRBV10-1, with TRBD2 matching over 8 bases. This CDR3 is built from 15 residues. Unmatched junction bases numbered 8, after V lost 3 bases and J lost 5 bases. Germline V gene lookup returns CDR1 WNHNN and CDR2 SYGVQD (reference sequence). The CDR3 region is CASSEALAGRETQYF. CDR3 bases: TGCGCCAGCAGTGAAGCGTTAGCGGGACGGGAGACCCAGTACTTC.

The sample holds a few counts of this clone. V is TRBV10-3 and J is TRBJ1-2, with a possible D match to TRBD1 (6 bases). V lost 3 bases, J lost 2 bases, and 7 bases lay in between. This CDR3 comprises 13 residues. CDR1 is ENHRY and CDR2 is SYGVKD in the germline V gene. The CDR3 is CAISDRGNYGYTF. In DNA form, the CDR3 reads TGTGCCATCAGTGACAGGGGAAACTATGGCTACACCTTC.

This clone came up a few times. DNA of the CDR3: TGTGCCAGCAGTTTAATTCAGGACGGTGGCTACACCTTC. Translated: CASSLIQDGGYTF. V is TRBV28 and J is TRBJ1-2; D gene ambiguous. Trimming cost V 2 bases and J 7 bases, with 11 bases left between them. CDR1 is MDHEN, CDR2 SYDVKM, per germline. This CDR3 comprises 13 residues.

This clone has more than one count but fewer than ten. The same CDR3 is also encoded by other DNA sequences in this sample. The genes are TRBV30 and TRBJ1-4; no reliable D call. CDR3 length equals 12 residues. Germline V gene lookup returns CDR1 GTSNPN and CDR2 SVGIG (reference sequence). The ends were cut back, 0 bases at V and 8 bases at J, with 7 bases in the middle. As DNA, the CDR3 is TGTGCCTGGAGTGTATTACGGGAAAAACTGTTTTTT. This encodes CAWSVLREKLFF.

This clone was recorded once. A much more abundant neighbour one base away suggests this may be a read error. The same CDR3 arises from other DNA sequences in this sample as well. V is TRBV6-5 and J is TRBJ1-5; D gene ambiguous. Germline V gene sequence: CDR1 MNHEY, CDR2 SVGAGI. The CDR3 is 14 amino acids. CDR3 sequence: CASSYFSGGGAQHF. The CDR3 DNA follows: TGCGCCAGCAGTTACTTTAGTGGTGGAGGAGCCCAGCATTTT.

Ten or more counts support this clone. V usage is TRBV14 and J usage is TRBJ1-1; 10 bases fit TRBD1. Germline CDR1 reads SGHDN; CDR2 reads FVKESK. The CDR3 sequence is 15 residues long. V trimming: 4 bases; J trimming: 3 bases; junction bases outside the gene matches: 5. In DNA form, the CDR3 reads TGTGCCAGCAGCCGACAGGGGGCCCAGCACACTGAAGCTTTCTTT. Amino acid sequence: CASSRQGAQHTEAFF.

This clone was observed a few times. The rearrangement joins TRBV14 to TRBJ2-7; TRBD1 agrees at 9 bases. This CDR3 spans 15 amino acids. The junction had 7 bases not matched to a gene; V was cut back by 2 bases and J by 5 bases. The V gene's germline CDR1 is SGHDN and CDR2 FVKESK. The CDR3 reads CASSQLTGGFHEQYF. CDR3 DNA: TGTGCCAGCAGCCAATTGACAGGGGGTTTCCACGAGCAGTACTTC.

This clone was seen a handful of times. CDR3 sequence (DNA): TGTGCCAGTGGGGGACACTTTAAGAACACTGAAGCTTTCTTT. Translated: CASGGHFKNTEAFF. This chain uses TRBV19 with TRBJ1-1, with a weak D call TRBD1 (6 bases). CDR1 and CDR2 (germline): LNHDA, SQIVND (reference sequence). Between the trimmed V and J ends, which lost 8 bases and 1 base, there was a span of 14 bases. This CDR3 is built from 14 residues.

This clone was seen a few times. The rearrangement uses TRBV7-2 and TRBJ2-3; D is unclear. CDR3 length: 12 amino acids. The ends were cut back, 6 bases at V and 6 bases at J, with 10 bases in the middle. CDR1 and CDR2 from the germline V gene are SGHTA and FQGNSA. The CDR3 DNA is TGTGCCAGCAGTCCGGCCCTGGATACGCAGTATTTT. Translating it yields CASSPALDTQYF.

This clone has a count of ten or more. Other nucleotide sequences in the sample specify the same CDR3. The chain links TRBV29-1 to TRBJ2-7, with 9 bases fitting TRBD1. Trimming removed 7 bases from V and 5 bases from J; junction bases left unmatched: 3. The V gene's germline CDR1 is SQVTM and CDR2 ANQGSEA. The CDR3 loop spans 11 amino acids. CDR3: CSARQGDEQYF. Written as DNA, the CDR3 is TGCAGCGCCCGACAGGGGGACGAGCAGTACTTC.

This clone was picked up a small number of times. The V and J genes are TRBV25-1 and TRBJ1-1; TRBD1 is a possible D gene (5 bases). Between the trimmed V and J ends, which lost 6 bases and 1 base, there was a span of 12 bases. CDR1 is MGHDK and CDR2 is SYGVNS in the germline V gene. This CDR3 has 14 residues. The CDR3 nucleotides are TGTGCCAGCAGCGGCTCGGGGGGGAACACTGAAGCTTTCTTT. This translates into CASSGSGGNTEAFF. The full variable domain, rest sourced from reference TRBV25-1 and TRBJ1-1, is EADIYQTPRYLVIGTGKKITLECSQTMGHDKMYWYQQDPGMELHLIHYSYGVNSTEKGDLSSESTVSRIRTEHFPLTLESARPSHTSQYLCASSGSGGNTEAFFGQGTRLTVV.

The rearrangement joins TRBV19 to TRBJ2-1; either TRBD1 or TRBD2 may supply D (5 bases each). V lost 8 bases to trimming and J lost 0 bases, with 8 bases between them. From germline, CDR1 is LNHDA and CDR2 SQIVND (reference sequence). This CDR3 contains 13 residues. Here the CDR3 reads CASARGSYNEQFF. CDR3 in DNA: TGTGCCAGTGCGAGGGGCTCCTACAATGAGCAGTTCTTC.

The chain links TRBV30 to TRBJ1-5; the match to TRBD1 covers 8 bases. Germline V gene sequence: CDR1 GTSNPN, CDR2 SVGIG (reference sequence). The CDR3 consists of 16 residues. V trimming: 2 bases; J trimming: 4 bases; junction bases outside the gene matches: 10. The chain's CDR3 is CAWSSGQVNFNQPQHF. CDR3 in DNA: TGTGCCTGGAGTTCGGGACAGGTCAATTTTAATCAGCCCCAGCATTTT.

This sequence joins TRBV29-1 and TRBJ2-7; TRBD1 might be the D (5 bases). The V end was cut by 3 bases, the J end by 3 bases, with 12 bases between. Germline CDR1 SQVTM, CDR2 ANQGSEA. The length of the CDR3 is 13 residues. The CDR3 spells CSVDGQGGYEQYF. CDR3 DNA sequence: TGCAGCGTTGACGGGCAGGGTGGCTACGAGCAGTACTTC.

The rearrangement joins TRBV5-1 to TRBJ2-5; the D gene could be TRBD1 or TRBD2 (5 bases each). The CDR3 runs 12 residues. From germline, CDR1 is SGHRS and CDR2 YFSETQ. Deletions cut 2 bases from V and 4 bases from J, with 6 bases between. Written as DNA, the CDR3 is TGCGCCAGCAGCTTTGGGGGAGAGACCCAGTACTTC. This sequence encodes CASSFGGETQYF.

This clone appeared a few times. The chain is built from TRBV13 and TRBJ2-3; 7 bases line up with TRBD2. The CDR3 has 17 amino acids. Germline trimming cut 5 bases from V and 0 bases from J; bases unmatched to any gene: 11. The germline CDR1 and CDR2 sequences are PRHDT and FYEKMQ (reference sequence). The CDR3 here is CASSHSARLASTDTQYF. The DNA for the CDR3 is TGTGCCAGCAGCCATTCCGCCCGACTAGCTAGCACAGATACGCAGTATTTT. The entire variable domain, with the rest obtained from reference TRBV13 and TRBJ2-3, is as follows: AAGVIQSPRHLIKEKRETATLKCYPIPRHDTVYWYQQGPGQDPQFLISFYEKMQSDKGSIPDRFSAQQFSDYHSELNMSSLELGDSALYFCASSHSARLASTDTQYFGPGTRLTVL.

The genes are TRBV19 and TRBJ2-5; D is unclear. Germline-derived CDR1 and CDR2 are LNHDA and SQIVND (reference sequence). The CDR3 covers 13 residues. Trimming pared 3 bases from V and 2 bases from J, leaving 7 bases between. This chain's CDR3 is CASSMTGQETQYF. CDR3 sequence (DNA): TGTGCCAGTAGTATGACCGGGCAAGAGACCCAGTACTTC.

The chain links TRBV11-2 to TRBJ1-1; perhaps TRBD1 as D (6 bases). This CDR3 region has 14 residues. With 5 bases removed from V and 4 bases from J, the gap between germline ends came to 14 bases. Germline V CDR1 and CDR2: SGHAT, FQNNGV. CDR3 region: CASSALQGSTEAFF. The CDR3, as DNA: TGTGCCAGCAGCGCCTTACAGGGTAGCACTGAAGCTTTCTTT.

The gene calls are TRBV7-9 and TRBJ2-7; the D is unclear. Germline V gene lookup returns CDR1 SEHNR and CDR2 FQNEAQ (reference sequence). Trimming pared 5 bases from V and 7 bases from J, leaving 15 bases between. The CDR3 contains 13 residues. The CDR3 nucleotides are TGTGCCAGCAGCCACGACTCCCCGAGAGAGCAGTACTTC. It specifies CASSHDSPREQYF.

The chain employs TRBV29-1 and TRBJ1-2; D remains unclear. The germline V and J ends were trimmed by 4 bases and 6 bases, with 15 bases remaining between them. Germline CDR1 SQVTM, CDR2 ANQGSEA. This CDR3 has 13 residues. The CDR3 DNA sequence: TGCAGCGTTGGAGGAGGAGTTATGGATGGCTACACCTTC. Translating gives CSVGGGVMDGYTF.

This clone was detected only a few times. The chain carries TRBV28 and TRBJ1-5; 7 bases are a match to TRBD1. CDR1 MDHEN and CDR2 SYDVKM come from the germline V gene. The trim removed 6 bases at V and 2 bases at J, leaving 10 bases unmatched. This CDR3 is 16 amino acids long. CDR3 loop: CASRTMTGTGNQPQHF. The CDR3 nucleotides are TGTGCCAGCAGGACTATGACAGGGACAGGCAATCAGCCCCAGCATTTT.

As for this clone: The same CDR3 can be traced to other DNA sequences in this sample. V usage is TRBV7-2 and J usage is TRBJ2-1; no definite D call. The CDR3 spans 16 residues. Germline CDR1 SGHTA, CDR2 FQGNSA. The ends were cut back, 0 bases at V and 0 bases at J, with 9 bases in the middle. The CDR3 region is CASSLALAGSYNEQFF. CDR3 sequence (DNA): TGTGCCAGCAGCTTAGCCTTAGCCGGCTCCTACAATGAGCAGTTCTTC. The entire variable domain, with the rest obtained from reference TRBV7-2 and TRBJ2-1, is as follows: GAGVSQSPSNKVTEKGKDVELRCDPISGHTALYWYRQSLGQGLEFLIYFQGNSAPDKSGLPSDRFSAERTGGSVSTLTIQRTQQEDSAVYLCASSLALAGSYNEQFFGPGTRLTVL.

The chain links TRBV7-2 to TRBJ1-4, with 7 bases that match TRBD1. V was clipped by 4 bases and J by 5 bases; unmatched bases: 7. CDR1 is SGHTA, CDR2 FQGNSA, per germline. The CDR3 contains 15 residues. The CDR3 protein is CASSSSGTANEKLFF. CDR3 DNA: TGTGCCAGCAGCTCCTCCGGGACAGCAAATGAAAAACTGTTTTTT.

The rearrangement uses TRBV28 and TRBJ1-6; D uncertain. The CDR3 sequence is 14 residues long. Germline V gives CDR1 MDHEN, CDR2 SYDVKM. Trimming left V 7 bases short and J 9 bases short, with 16 bases between. The CDR3 loop is CASIGEPGSSPLHF. CDR3 DNA: TGTGCCAGCATTGGGGAACCGGGAAGTTCACCCCTCCACTTT.